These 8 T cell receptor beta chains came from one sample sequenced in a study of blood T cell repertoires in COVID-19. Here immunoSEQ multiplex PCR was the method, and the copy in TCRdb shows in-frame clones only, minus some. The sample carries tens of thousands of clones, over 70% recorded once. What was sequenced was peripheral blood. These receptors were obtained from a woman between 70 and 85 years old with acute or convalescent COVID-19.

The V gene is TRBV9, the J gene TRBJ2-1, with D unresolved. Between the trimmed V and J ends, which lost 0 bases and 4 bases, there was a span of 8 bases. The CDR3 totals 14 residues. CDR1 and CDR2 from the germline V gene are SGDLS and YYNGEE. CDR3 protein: CASSVAHRYNEQFF. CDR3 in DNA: TGTGCCAGCAGCGTAGCCCACAGATACAATGAGCAGTTCTTC.

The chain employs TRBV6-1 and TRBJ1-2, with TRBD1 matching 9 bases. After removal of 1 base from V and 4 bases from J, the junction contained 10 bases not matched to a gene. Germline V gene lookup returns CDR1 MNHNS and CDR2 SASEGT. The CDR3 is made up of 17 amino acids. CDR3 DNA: TGTGCCAGCAGTGAAGGGACAGGGGACGCTCTTTCCTATGGCTACACCTTC. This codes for CASSEGTGDALSYGYTF.

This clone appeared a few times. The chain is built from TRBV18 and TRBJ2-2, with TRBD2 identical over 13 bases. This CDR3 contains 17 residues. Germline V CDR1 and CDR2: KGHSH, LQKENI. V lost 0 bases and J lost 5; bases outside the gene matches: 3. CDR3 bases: TGTGCCAGCTCACCACCGACTAGCGGGGGGCGTACCGGGGAGCTGTTTTTT. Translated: CASSPPTSGGRTGELFF. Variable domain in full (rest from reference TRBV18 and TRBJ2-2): NAGVMQNPRHLVRRRGQEARLRCSPMKGHSHVYWYRQLPEEGLKFMVYLQKENIIDESGMPKERFSAEFPKEGPSILRIQQVVRGDSAAYFCASSPPTSGGRTGELFFGEGSRLTVL.

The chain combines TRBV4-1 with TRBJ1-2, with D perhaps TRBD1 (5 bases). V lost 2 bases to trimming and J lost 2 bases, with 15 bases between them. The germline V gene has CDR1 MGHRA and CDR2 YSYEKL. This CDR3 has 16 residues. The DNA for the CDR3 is TGCGCCAGCAGCCAATCGGTAGTGGGGCTAAACTATGGCTACACCTTC. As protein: CASSQSVVGLNYGYTF.

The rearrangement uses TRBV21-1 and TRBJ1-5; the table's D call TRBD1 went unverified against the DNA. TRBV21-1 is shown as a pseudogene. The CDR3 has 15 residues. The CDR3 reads CASSKETGGNQPQHF. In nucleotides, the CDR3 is TGTGCCAGCAGCAAAGAGACAGGGGGCAATCAGCCCCAGCATTTT.

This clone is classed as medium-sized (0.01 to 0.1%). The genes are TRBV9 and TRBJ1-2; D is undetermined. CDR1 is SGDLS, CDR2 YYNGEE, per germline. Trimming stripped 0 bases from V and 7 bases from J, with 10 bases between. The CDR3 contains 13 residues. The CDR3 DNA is TGTGCCAGCAGCGTAGATGCGAGAAGTGGCTACACCTTC. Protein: CASSVDARSGYTF.

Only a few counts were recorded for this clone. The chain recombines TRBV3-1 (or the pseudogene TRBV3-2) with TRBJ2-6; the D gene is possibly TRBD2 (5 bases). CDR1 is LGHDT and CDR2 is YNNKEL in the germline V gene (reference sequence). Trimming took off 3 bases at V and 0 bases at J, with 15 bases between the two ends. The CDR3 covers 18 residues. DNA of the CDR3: TGTGCCAGCAGCCACTCCGGGGTAAGAGGCTCTGGGGCCAACGTCCTGACTTTC. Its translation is CASSHSGVRGSGANVLTF.

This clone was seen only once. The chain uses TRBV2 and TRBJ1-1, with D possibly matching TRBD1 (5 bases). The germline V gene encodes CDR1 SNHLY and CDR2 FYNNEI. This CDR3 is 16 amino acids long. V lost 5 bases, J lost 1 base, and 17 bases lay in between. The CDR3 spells CASSPRWIGQNTEAFF. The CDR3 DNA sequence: TGTGCCAGCAGTCCTCGGTGGATAGGACAGAACACTGAAGCTTTCTTT.